The clone carrying this T cell receptor beta chain was counted only a few times. Its cognate antigen is unknown. Profiled with immunoSEQ multiplex PCR; TCRdb holds only in-frame clones, not every one. Of under 9,500 clones in the sample, roughly 70% are singletons; the top ten hold roughly 34%. Processed graft tissue released its intraepithelial and lamina propria lymphocytes. These data are taken from a study of graft-versus-host responses after intestinal transplantation. Study summary: All recipients were transplanted with multivisceral, liver-intestinal, or isolated intestinal grafts. Study-wide results and caveats: Those patients showing graft-donor T cell macrochimerism displayed high graft-versus-host to host-versus-graft clonal ratios in allografts. GvH clonotypes were identified within recipient marrow, with a subset emerging first in ileum or blood.

Between the trimmed V and J ends, which lost 2 bases and 2 bases, there was a span of 9 bases. The germline CDR1 and CDR2 sequences are MNHNS and SASEGT. The CDR3 is made up of 14 amino acids. The clonotype comes from a human patient who received an intestinal transplant, so some T cells may come from the graft donor. Specimen: ileum tissue, collected about 490 days after intestinal transplant. The V call is TRBV6-1, the J call TRBJ1-1; D gene ambiguous. CDR3 amino acids: CASSELQANTEAFF. The CDR3 nucleotides are TGTGCCAGCAGTGAACTGCAGGCTAACACTGAAGCTTTCTTT.